These 21 T cell receptor beta chains originate from one sample sequenced in a study of tumor-infiltrating lymphocytes in oesophageal squamous cell carcinoma. One entry per CDR3 protein results from TCRdb running MiXCR on the PCR reads. The sample has roughly 17,000 distinct CDR3 sequences, roughly 53% seen once; the top ten hold about 25%. Sequenced: esophageal tumor tissue. These receptors were obtained from a male donor with esophageal squamous cell carcinoma.

A word on this clonotype: As the CDR3 is not closed by the conserved phenylalanine or tryptophan, this likely results from a read error. The DNA is omitted, as the CDR3 cannot be located on it reliably, and the CDR3 follows TCRdb's listing. The J gene is TRBJ2-3, the V gene TRBV7-2; the table calls TRBD2, which could not be checked here. Ends included, the CDR3 has 17 residues. Germline V gives CDR1 SGHTA, CDR2 FQGNSA. This CDR3 is CASSPSQSLYNEQYFGP.

Comments on this clonotype: This CDR3 fails to terminate in the conserved phenylalanine or tryptophan, so it likely reflects a read error. The DNA is omitted, as the CDR3 cannot be located on it reliably, and the CDR3 follows TCRdb's listing. V usage is TRBV6-2 or TRBV6-3 and J usage is TRBJ2-7; no check of the table's D call, TRBD1, against the DNA was made. The CDR3 totals 16 residues, both ends included. Per germline, CDR1 MNHEY and CDR2 SVGEGT. The CDR3 sequence is CASSYIPGVYGYTFGS.

The chain recombines TRBV7-9 with TRBJ2-3, with D maybe TRBD2 (5 bases). The DNA end lines up better with TRBJ2-7; the J call may be wrong. The germline CDR1 and CDR2 sequences are SEHNR and FQNEAQ (reference sequence). The length of the CDR3 is 15 residues. The CDR3 loop reads CASSLGYGRNYEQYF. The CDR3 coding sequence is TGTGCCAGCAGCTTAGGTTATGGGAGAAACTACGAGCAGTACTTC.

This clonotype is labeled medium-sized. The rearrangement links TRBV12-3 or TRBV12-4 to TRBJ2-6; a weak D match, TRBD1 (5 bases). V lost 4 bases, J lost 2 bases, and 6 bases lay in between. The CDR3 runs 14 residues. The CDR3 reads CASSSGTGANVLTF. Written as DNA, the CDR3 is TGTGCCAGCAGTTCAGGGACTGGGGCCAACGTCCTGACTTTC.

The genes are TRBV6-1 and TRBJ2-3; 7 bases are shared with TRBD1. This CDR3 contains 13 residues. With V trimmed by 10 bases and J by 3 bases, 7 bases remained unmatched. The germline CDR1 and CDR2 sequences are MNHNS and SASEGT. The CDR3 coding sequence is TGTGCCACTGGGCAGGGGGAAACAGATACGCAGTATTTT. This sequence encodes CATGQGETDTQYF.

This clonotype has a handful of counts. The chain is built from TRBV2 and TRBJ2-3; D is perhaps TRBD1 or TRBD2 (5 bases each). Trimming left V 8 bases short and J 14 bases short, with 20 bases between. Germline V lookup: CDR1 SNHLY, CDR2 FYNNEI. The CDR3 is 12 amino acids. The DNA of the CDR3 is TGTGCCAGCGACAGATCCACCGGGGAGCTGTATTTT. It encodes CASDRSTGELYF.

This clonotype was counted at least ten times. The chain links TRBV6-9 to TRBJ1-2; maybe TRBD1 (5 bases). Between the trimmed V and J ends, which lost 10 bases and 5 bases, there was a span of 32 bases. This CDR3 has 18 residues. The germline V gene has CDR1 MNHGY and CDR2 SVAAGI. In nucleotides, the CDR3 is TGTGCCATCTTAGTGGACGCCGGGACGGGTAGGGTCTGGTATGGCTACACCTTC. Translating it yields CAILVDAGTGRVWYGYTF.

The chain combines TRBV7-6 with TRBJ2-5, with D perhaps being TRBD1 or TRBD2 (5 bases each). The CDR3 sequence is 17 residues long. V lost 1 base and J lost 11, with 26 bases in between. Germline CDR1 SGHVS, CDR2 FNYEAQ. CDR3 nucleotide sequence: TGTGCCAGCAGCTTAGGGGATGGGGGAATCTCCTACAATGAGCAGTACTTC. This gives the protein CASSLGDGGISYNEQYF.

Worth noting for this clonotype: No conserved phenylalanine or tryptophan is present at the end of the CDR3, so a read error is the likely explanation. No DNA is shown, since the ends of the CDR3 on it are uncertain; the CDR3 is the one TCRdb lists. The chain has TRBV7-6 and TRBJ1-1; TRBD1 reflects the table's D call only, with no check against the DNA. The germline CDR1 and CDR2 sequences are SGHVS and FNYEAQ. The CDR3 contains 16 residues when both ends are counted. The CDR3 reads CASSLGQGGYGYTFVR.

Ten or more counts support this clonotype. The chain couples TRBV7-6 to TRBJ2-3, with 7 bases fitting TRBD2. J lost 5 bases, V lost 0 bases, and 5 bases had no gene match. Per the germline V gene, CDR1 is SGHVS and CDR2 is FNYEAQ. This CDR3 contains 15 residues. The CDR3: CASSLAGTTLDTQYF. DNA of the CDR3: TGTGCCAGCAGCTTAGCGGGGACTACCCTAGATACGCAGTATTTT.

V is TRBV7-2 and J is TRBJ2-3; TRBD1 might be the D (5 bases). The J call could be wrong; TRBJ2-1 is a better fit for the DNA end. The CDR3 is 12 residues long. Germline V CDR1 and CDR2: SGHTA, FQGNSA. The CDR3: CASRRLGDEQFF. The CDR3 coding sequence is TGTGCCAGCAGGCGCCTAGGGGATGAGCAGTTCTTC.

In this sample, this clonotype turned up a few times. This clone may be a read error of a much larger clone one base away. The chain uses TRBV18 and TRBJ2-1; the D gene is possibly TRBD2 (6 bases). The V end was cut by 6 bases, the J end by 13 bases, with 22 bases between. CDR3 length equals 14 residues. Germline loops: CDR1 KGHSH, CDR2 LQKENI. The CDR3 region is CASSNQYGSDIQFF. CDR3 DNA sequence: TGTGCCAGCTCCAACCAATACGGGAGCGACATTCAGTTCTTC.

Sample share makes this clonotype large. The V gene is TRBV7-8, the J gene TRBJ1-2; 10 nucleotides agree with TRBD1. CDR1 is SGHVS, CDR2 FQNEAQ, per germline. CDR3 length: 15 residues. The junction had 9 bases not matched to a gene; V was cut back by 4 bases and J by 7 bases. The CDR3 region is CASSSEDGTGAGYTF. The CDR3 DNA reads TGTGCCAGCAGCTCAGAAGACGGGACAGGGGCTGGCTACACCTTC.

This chain connects TRBV7-6 to TRBJ2-5, with 8 bases that match TRBD1. The J call could be wrong; TRBJ2-1 is a better fit for the DNA end. The CDR3 totals 16 residues. The germline gives CDR1 SGHVS, CDR2 FNYEAQ. The CDR3 DNA reads as TGTGCCAGCAGCTTAGTAGCAGGGGGCTTCAACAATGAGCAGTTCTTC. This codes for CASSLVAGGFNNEQFF.

Worth noting for this clonotype: Because it lacks the conserved phenylalanine or tryptophan at the end, this CDR3 is likely a read error. The DNA is omitted, as the CDR3 cannot be located on it reliably, and the CDR3 follows TCRdb's listing. This sequence joins TRBV5-6 and TRBJ2-7; the DNA was not compared with TRBD1, the D call given in the table. The CDR3 region is 18 residues in length, termini included. Germline CDR1 reads SGHDT; CDR2 reads YYEEEE. The CDR3 sequence is CASSLTGQGSNQPQHFGN.

About this clonotype: It is unclear where the CDR3 begins or ends on the DNA, so no DNA is shown, and the CDR3 is as TCRdb lists it. This sequence joins TRBV5-6 and TRBJ2-6; whether TRBD2, the table's D call, matches the DNA was not checked. Germline-derived CDR1 and CDR2 are SGHDT and YYEEEE. The length of the CDR3 is 18 amino acids, counting both ends. The CDR3 protein is CASSLNGPNHSRDPVLRF.

This clonotype ranks as medium-sized (0.01 to 0.1%). Here the CDR3 DNA reads TGTGCCAGCAGTCAAGTTCTCGGGGGCACTAATGAAAAACTGTTTTTT. Protein: CASSQVLGGTNEKLFF. The rearrangement joins TRBV7-2 to TRBJ1-4; maybe TRBD1 (6 bases). Deletions cut 6 bases from V and 2 bases from J, with 16 bases between. The V gene's germline CDR1 is SGHTA and CDR2 FQGNSA. The CDR3 is 16 amino acids.

J is TRBJ1-6 and V is TRBV7-2; D unresolved. Germline CDR1 is SGHTA and CDR2 is FQGNSA. The CDR3 is 16 residues long. Trimming took off 1 base at V and 3 bases at J, with 10 bases between the two ends. The CDR3 protein is CASSLDPGFYNSPLHF. Written as DNA, the CDR3 is TGTGCCAGCAGCTTAGATCCCGGTTTCTATAATTCACCCCTCCACTTT. Using reference TRBV7-2 and TRBJ1-6 for the parts outside the CDR3, the full variable domain is GAGVSQSPSNKVTEKGKDVELRCDPISGHTALYWYRQSLGQGLEFLIYFQGNSAPDKSGLPSDRFSAERTGGSVSTLTIQRTQQEDSAVYLCASSLDPGFYNSPLHFGNGTRLTVT.

By sample share, this clonotype is medium-sized. The chain uses TRBV7-8 and TRBJ2-7; weak D call: TRBD2 (5 bases). Per the germline V gene, CDR1 is SGHVS and CDR2 is FQNEAQ. With 5 bases removed from V and 0 bases from J, the gap between germline ends came to 17 bases. This CDR3 has 16 amino acids. CDR3 nucleotides: TGTGCCAGCAGCCAGCAGGTTCCCCGGGACTCCTACGAGCAGTACTTC. Translation: CASSQQVPRDSYEQYF.

This clonotype was observed at least ten times. This may arise from a read error, as a much more abundant clone is one base away. This chain joins TRBV10-2 and TRBJ2-7; 11 bases are a match to TRBD2. J gave up 7 bases and V 2 bases, and 4 bases lay outside the gene matches. Germline CDR1 reads WSHSY; CDR2 reads SAAADI. The CDR3 contains 14 residues. The CDR3 DNA is TGCGCCAGCAGTGAGACTAGCGGGAGTGTAGAGCAGTACTTC. Translation: CASSETSGSVEQYF.

At least ten counts were recorded for this clonotype. CDR3 nucleotides: TGTGCCAGAAAAAACTGGGTAGCGTCGCCCTACGAGCAGTACTTC. Amino acids: CARKNWVASPYEQYF. The J gene is TRBJ2-7, the V gene TRBV19; D might be TRBD2 (5 bases). CDR1 is LNHDA, CDR2 SQIVND, per germline (reference sequence). V was pared by 9 bases and J by 2 bases, with 20 bases between. The CDR3 has 15 amino acids.